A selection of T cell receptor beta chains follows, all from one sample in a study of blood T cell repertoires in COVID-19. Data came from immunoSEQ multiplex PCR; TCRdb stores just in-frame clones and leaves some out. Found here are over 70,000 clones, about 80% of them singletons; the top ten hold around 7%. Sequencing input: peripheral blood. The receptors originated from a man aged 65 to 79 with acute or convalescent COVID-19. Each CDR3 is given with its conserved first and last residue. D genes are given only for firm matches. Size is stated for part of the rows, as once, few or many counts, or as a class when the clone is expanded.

CDR3: CATSDHRQGNTEAFF; DNA: TGTGCCACCAGTGATCACCGACAGGGGAACACTGAAGCTTTCTTT; D: TRBD1; V: TRBV24-1; J: TRBJ1-1; size: once; length: 15
CDR3: CASSSRTGAYSGANVLTF; DNA: TGCGCCAGCAGCTCAAGGACAGGGGCCTACTCTGGGGCCAACGTCCTGACTTTC; D: TRBD1; V: TRBV5-1; J: TRBJ2-6; size: NA; length: 18
CDR3: CASDRDRGLYEQYF; DNA: TGTGCCAGTGACCGGGACAGGGGGCTGTACGAGCAGTACTTC; D: TRBD1; V: TRBV6-5; J: TRBJ2-7; size: few; length: 14
CDR3: CASSPTGDDGEQFF; DNA: TGTGCCAGCTCACCGACAGGGGATGATGGTGAGCAGTTCTTC; D: TRBD1; V: TRBV18; J: TRBJ2-1; size: NA; length: 14
CDR3: CASSSGGTEQFF; DNA: TGCGCCAGCAGCTCGGGGGGGACTGAGCAGTTCTTC; D: TRBD2; V: TRBV5-1; J: TRBJ2-1; size: NA; length: 12
CDR3: CASSLNWRGSSPYNEQFF; DNA: TGCGCCAGCAGCTTAAACTGGCGGGGGTCCAGCCCCTACAATGAGCAGTTCTTC; D: TRBD2; V: TRBV5-1; J: TRBJ2-1; size: NA; length: 18
CDR3: CASSLVGQGYGYTF; DNA: TGCGCCAGCAGCTTGGTGGGACAGGGGTACGGCTACACCTTC; D: TRBD1; V: TRBV5-1; J: TRBJ1-2; size: NA; length: 14
CDR3: CASRFRVTNEKLFF; DNA: TGTGCCAGCAGGTTCAGGGTGACTAATGAAAAACTGTTTTTT; D: NA; V: TRBV6-5; J: TRBJ1-4; size: NA; length: 14
CDR3: CASSLVGGKYGYTF; DNA: TGCGCCAGCAGCTTGGTAGGGGGTAAATATGGCTACACCTTC; D: NA; V: TRBV5-1; J: TRBJ1-2; size: NA; length: 14
CDR3: CASSQKPPGQGLRGYTF; DNA: TGTGCCAGTAGTCAAAAGCCTCCGGGACAGGGGTTAAGGGGCTACACCTTC; D: TRBD1; V: TRBV19; J: TRBJ1-2; size: NA; length: 17
CDR3: CASSDQGAYEQYF; DNA: TGCGCCAGCAGTGACCAGGGGGCCTACGAGCAGTACTTC; D: TRBD1; V: TRBV10-2; J: TRBJ2-7; size: NA; length: 13
CDR3: CASSPGQGGESGYTF; DNA: TGCGCCAGCAGCCCCGGCCAGGGAGGCGAAAGTGGCTACACCTTC; D: NA; V: TRBV5-1; J: TRBJ1-2; size: NA; length: 15
CDR3: CASSVKGGGQPQHF; DNA: TGCGCCAGCAGTGTTAAAGGGGGAGGGCAGCCCCAGCATTTT; D: NA; V: TRBV10-2; J: TRBJ1-5; size: few; length: 14
CDR3: CATGGTGAGGDEQFF; DNA: TGTGCCACGGGGGGTACCGGGGCTGGGGGAGATGAGCAGTTCTTC; D: TRBD2; V: TRBV10-3; J: TRBJ2-1; size: NA; length: 15
CDR3: CASSLVRLTGNSPLHF; DNA: TGTGCCAGCAGCTTAGTTCGCCTTACAGGAAATTCACCCCTCCACTTT; D: NA; V: TRBV7-9; J: TRBJ1-6; size: once; length: 16
CDR3: CASTSSSSGDSSYNEQFF; DNA: TGTGCCAGTACCTCCTCCTCTAGCGGGGATAGCTCCTACAATGAGCAGTTCTTC; D: TRBD2; V: TRBV19; J: TRBJ2-1; size: NA; length: 18
CDR3: CASSLSSLRETQYF; DNA: TGTGCCAGCAGCTTATCCAGCCTGCGGGAGACCCAGTACTTC; D: NA; V: TRBV7-8; J: TRBJ2-5; size: NA; length: 14
CDR3: CASSPGGALNEQFF; DNA: TGTGCCAGCAGTCCAGGGGGCGCGCTAAATGAGCAGTTCTTC; D: TRBD1; V: TRBV28; J: TRBJ2-1; size: NA; length: 14
CDR3: CASSPSLGGSVGYNEQFF; DNA: TGTGCCAGCTCACCGAGTCTCGGAGGGTCTGTAGGATACAATGAGCAGTTCTTC; D: NA; V: TRBV18; J: TRBJ2-1; size: NA; length: 18
CDR3: CASRETGGGDYGYTF; DNA: TGTGCCAGTAGGGAGACAGGGGGCGGCGACTATGGCTACACCTTC; D: TRBD1; V: TRBV19; J: TRBJ1-2; size: NA; length: 15
CDR3: CASSPDSQKLFF; DNA: TGTGCCAGCAGTCCTGACAGCCAAAAACTGTTTTTT; D: NA; V: TRBV6-5; J: TRBJ1-4; size: NA; length: 12
CDR3: CASSVAASPNNEQFF; DNA: TGTGCCAGCAGCGTAGCGGCTAGCCCAAACAATGAGCAGTTCTTC; D: NA; V: TRBV9; J: TRBJ2-1; size: few; length: 15
CDR3: CSASTDGGSSGYTF; DNA: TGCAGTGCTAGTACGGACGGAGGATCCAGTGGCTACACCTTC; D: NA; V: TRBV20-1; J: TRBJ1-2; size: medium-sized; length: 14
CDR3: CASSRQGSFFGYTF; DNA: TGTGCCAGCAGCCGACAGGGATCGTTTTTCGGCTACACCTTC; D: TRBD1; V: TRBV28; J: TRBJ1-2; size: NA; length: 14
CDR3: CASSQTGGHHGYTF; DNA: TGTGCCAGCAGTCAGACAGGGGGCCACCATGGCTACACCTTC; D: TRBD1; V: TRBV6-5; J: TRBJ1-2; size: NA; length: 14
CDR3: CASSGVKETTLNTEAFF; DNA: TGTGCCAGCAGTGGAGTTAAAGAGACAACCCTAAACACTGAAGCTTTCTTT; D: NA; V: TRBV2; J: TRBJ1-1; size: NA; length: 17
CDR3: CASSSRTGADYGYTF; DNA: TGTGCCAGCTCATCCAGGACAGGCGCAGACTATGGCTACACCTTC; D: TRBD1; V: TRBV18; J: TRBJ1-2; size: NA; length: 15
CDR3: CASSIITGVENTEAFF; DNA: TGTGCCAGTAGTATCATCACAGGGGTAGAGAACACTGAAGCTTTCTTT; D: TRBD1; V: TRBV19; J: TRBJ1-1; size: NA; length: 16
CDR3: CASSQLAGEGNEQFF; DNA: TGTGCCAGCAGTCAACTAGCGGGAGAAGGAAATGAGCAGTTCTTC; D: TRBD2; V: TRBV6-2/TRBV6-3; J: TRBJ2-1; size: few; length: 15
CDR3: CAWAKDTGELFF; DNA: TGTGCTTGGGCGAAGGACACCGGGGAGCTGTTTTTT; D: NA; V: TRBV7-7; J: TRBJ2-2; size: NA; length: 12
CDR3: CASSFGGRAYEQYF; DNA: TGTGCCAGCAGCTTTGGCGGCAGGGCCTACGAGCAGTACTTC; D: NA; V: TRBV5-4; J: TRBJ2-7; size: NA; length: 14
CDR3: CASSVMGGAYEQYF; DNA: TGTGCCAGCTCTGTTATGGGGGGGGCCTACGAGCAGTACTTC; D: TRBD2; V: TRBV2; J: TRBJ2-7; size: NA; length: 14
CDR3: CASSLGQGNYYGELFF; DNA: TGTGCCAGCAGCTTAGGACAGGGGAATTATTACGGGGAGCTGTTTTTT; D: TRBD1; V: TRBV11-3; J: TRBJ2-2; size: NA; length: 16
CDR3: CASSPGAGTGGSFVQETQYF; DNA: TGTGCCAGCAGTCCGGGAGCCGGGACAGGGGGCAGTTTTGTACAAGAGACCCAGTACTTC; D: TRBD1; V: TRBV6-6; J: TRBJ2-5; size: once; length: 20
CDR3: CASSPRTGGISGNTIYF; DNA: TGTGCCAGCTCACCACGGACAGGGGGCATCTCTGGAAACACCATATATTTT; D: TRBD1; V: TRBV18; J: TRBJ1-3; size: NA; length: 17
CDR3: CASGGQPQHF; DNA: TGTGCCAGCGGGGGCCAGCCCCAGCATTTT; D: NA; V: TRBV12-3/TRBV12-4; J: TRBJ1-5; size: NA; length: 10
CDR3: CAVPTGLYEQYF; DNA: TGTGCCGTCCCGACAGGGCTCTACGAGCAGTACTTC; D: TRBD1; V: TRBV28; J: TRBJ2-7; size: NA; length: 12
CDR3: CATRSVRYNEQFF; DNA: TGTGCCACCAGATCGGTGCGGTACAATGAGCAGTTCTTC; D: NA; V: TRBV11-2; J: TRBJ2-1; size: few; length: 13
CDR3: CASSISGFSYNEQFF; DNA: TGTGCCAGCAGCATTAGCGGGTTCTCCTACAATGAGCAGTTCTTC; D: TRBD2; V: TRBV7-8; J: TRBJ2-1; size: NA; length: 15
CDR3: CASSPGQGDSYTEAFF; DNA: TGTGCCAGCAGCCCGGGACAGGGCGATAGTTACACTGAAGCTTTCTTT; D: TRBD1; V: TRBV2; J: TRBJ1-1; size: NA; length: 16
CDR3: CASSLRVSGDTEAFF; DNA: TGTGCCAGCAGCCTGCGGGTGTCAGGGGACACTGAAGCTTTCTTT; D: NA; V: TRBV7-2; J: TRBJ1-1; size: NA; length: 15
CDR3: CASSTGTGAFYEQYF; DNA: TGTGCCAGCAGTACCGGGACAGGGGCCTTCTACGAGCAGTACTTC; D: TRBD1; V: TRBV7-2; J: TRBJ2-7; size: NA; length: 15
CDR3: CASKHGLTGDTEAFF; DNA: TGCGCCAGCAAGCACGGGCTCACAGGGGACACTGAAGCTTTCTTT; D: TRBD1; V: TRBV5-1; J: TRBJ1-1; size: NA; length: 15
CDR3: CASSQPPDRANTGELFF; DNA: TGTGCCAGCAGCCAGCCACCGGACAGGGCGAACACCGGGGAGCTGTTTTTT; D: TRBD1; V: TRBV4-2; J: TRBJ2-2; size: NA; length: 17
CDR3: CASSIAPSGRAHTGELFF; DNA: TGTGCCAGTAGTATAGCCCCTAGCGGGAGGGCCCACACCGGGGAGCTGTTTTTT; D: TRBD2; V: TRBV19; J: TRBJ2-2; size: NA; length: 18
CDR3: CASSLGGGGQPQHF; DNA: TGTGCCAGCAGCTTAGGCGGGGGGGGACAGCCCCAGCATTTT; D: NA; V: TRBV7-9; J: TRBJ1-5; size: NA; length: 14
CDR3: CATSRGDRNTGELFF; DNA: TGTGCCACCAGCAGAGGGGACAGGAACACCGGGGAGCTGTTTTTT; D: TRBD1; V: TRBV15; J: TRBJ2-2; size: NA; length: 15
CDR3: CASSGDRHSYEQYF; DNA: TGTGCCAGCAGCGGGGACAGGCACTCCTACGAGCAGTACTTC; D: TRBD1; V: TRBV5-8; J: TRBJ2-7; size: NA; length: 14
CDR3: CASSLGGGPSSYNSPLHF; DNA: TGTGCCAGCAGTTTAGGGGGGGGTCCGAGCTCCTATAATTCACCCCTCCACTTT; D: NA; V: TRBV28; J: TRBJ1-6; size: few; length: 18
CDR3: CAWSVKSGYGYTF; DNA: TGTGCCTGGAGTGTAAAGTCCGGCTATGGCTACACCTTC; D: NA; V: TRBV30; J: TRBJ1-2; size: few; length: 13
CDR3: CASSILRTDDYGYTF; DNA: TGTGCCAGTAGTATACTACGGACAGACGACTATGGCTACACCTTC; D: NA; V: TRBV19; J: TRBJ1-2; size: NA; length: 15
CDR3: CASSLAGISRTGELFF; DNA: TGTGCCAGCAGTCTAGCGGGGATATCGCGCACCGGGGAGCTGTTTTTT; D: TRBD2; V: TRBV2; J: TRBJ2-2; size: NA; length: 16
CDR3: CASSTGASDYGYTF; DNA: TGTGCCAGTAGTACAGGGGCCTCCGACTATGGCTACACCTTC; D: NA; V: TRBV19; J: TRBJ1-2; size: NA; length: 14
CDR3: CAISGATEGGETQYF; DNA: TGTGCCATCAGTGGCGCTACGGAGGGTGGAGAGACCCAGTACTTC; D: NA; V: TRBV10-3; J: TRBJ2-5; size: once; length: 15
CDR3: CASRPQGKHFRTEAFF; DNA: TGTGCCAGCAGACCCCAGGGGAAGCATTTTCGGACTGAAGCTTTCTTT; D: NA; V: TRBV6-6; J: TRBJ1-1; size: NA; length: 16
CDR3: CASAGTGRIGWSGELFF; DNA: TGTGCCAGTGCCGGGACAGGTCGGATTGGTTGGTCCGGGGAGCTGTTTTTT; D: TRBD1; V: TRBV19; J: TRBJ2-2; size: NA; length: 17
CDR3: CASRNLGQNTEAFF; DNA: TGTGCCAGCAGGAATCTTGGGCAGAACACTGAAGCTTTCTTT; D: NA; V: TRBV28; J: TRBJ1-1; size: few; length: 14
CDR3: CASSLQGDTGELFF; DNA: TGTGCCAGCAGTCTACAGGGTGACACCGGGGAGCTGTTTTTT; D: NA; V: TRBV7-3; J: TRBJ2-2; size: NA; length: 14
CDR3: CASSVVPGAYNEQFF; DNA: TGTGCCAGCAGCGTAGTTCCAGGGGCCTACAATGAGCAGTTCTTC; D: NA; V: TRBV9; J: TRBJ2-1; size: NA; length: 15